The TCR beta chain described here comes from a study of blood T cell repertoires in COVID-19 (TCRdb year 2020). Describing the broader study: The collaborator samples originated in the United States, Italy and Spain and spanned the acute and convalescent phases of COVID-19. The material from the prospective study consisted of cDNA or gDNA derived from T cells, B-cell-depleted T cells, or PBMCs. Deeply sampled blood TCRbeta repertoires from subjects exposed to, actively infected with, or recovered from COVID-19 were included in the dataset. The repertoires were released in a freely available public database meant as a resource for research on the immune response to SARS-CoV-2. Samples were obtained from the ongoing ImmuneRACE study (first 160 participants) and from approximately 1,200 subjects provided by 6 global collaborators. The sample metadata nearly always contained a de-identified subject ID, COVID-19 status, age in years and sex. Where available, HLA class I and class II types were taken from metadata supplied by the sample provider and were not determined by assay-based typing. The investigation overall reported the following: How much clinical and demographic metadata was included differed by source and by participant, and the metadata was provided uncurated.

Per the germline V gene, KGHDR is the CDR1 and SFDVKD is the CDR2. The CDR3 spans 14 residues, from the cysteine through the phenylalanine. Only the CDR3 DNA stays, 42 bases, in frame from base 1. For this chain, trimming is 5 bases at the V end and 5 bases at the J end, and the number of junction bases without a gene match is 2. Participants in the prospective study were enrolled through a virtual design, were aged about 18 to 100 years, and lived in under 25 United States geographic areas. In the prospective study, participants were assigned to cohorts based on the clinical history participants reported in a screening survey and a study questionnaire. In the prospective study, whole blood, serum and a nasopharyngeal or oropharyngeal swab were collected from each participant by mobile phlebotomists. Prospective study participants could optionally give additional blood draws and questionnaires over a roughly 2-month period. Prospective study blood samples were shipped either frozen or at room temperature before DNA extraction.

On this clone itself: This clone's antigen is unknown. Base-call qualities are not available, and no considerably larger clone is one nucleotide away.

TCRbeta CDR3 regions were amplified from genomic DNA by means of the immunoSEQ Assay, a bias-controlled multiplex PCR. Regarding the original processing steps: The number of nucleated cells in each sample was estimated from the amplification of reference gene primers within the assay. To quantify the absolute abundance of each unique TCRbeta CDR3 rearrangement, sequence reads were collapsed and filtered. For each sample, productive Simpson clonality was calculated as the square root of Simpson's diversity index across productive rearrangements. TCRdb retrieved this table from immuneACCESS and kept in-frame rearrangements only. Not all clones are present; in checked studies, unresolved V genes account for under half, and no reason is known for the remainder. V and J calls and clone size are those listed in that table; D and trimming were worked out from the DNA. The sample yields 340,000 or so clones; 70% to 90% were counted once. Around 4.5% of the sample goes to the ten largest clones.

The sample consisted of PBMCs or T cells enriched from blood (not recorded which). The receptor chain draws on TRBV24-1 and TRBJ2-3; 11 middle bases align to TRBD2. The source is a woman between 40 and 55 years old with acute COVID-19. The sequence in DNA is TGTGCCACCAGTGGTGGGACTAGCGGAGATACGCAGTATTTT. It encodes CATSGGTSGDTQYF.